The 29 T cell receptor beta chains given below trace back to one sample, sequenced in a study of blood T cells in healthy people across ages. Alongside a J-beta primer mix, a sample-barcoded 5' primer served in a second PCR lasting roughly 7 to 11 cycles. TCRdb re-analysed the 5' RACE reads in MiXCR, keeping a single row per CDR3 protein. Altogether 790,000 or so distinct CDR3 sequences are present, about 56% being singletons, with the ten largest covering approximately 24%. Sequencing was done on a sample of blood. These receptors came from a man in his forties in good health.

Written as DNA, the CDR3 is TGTGCCAGCAGCTTGGGACAGTCCTACTACGAGCAGTACTTC. It translates to CASSLGQSYYEQYF. V usage is TRBV7-2 and J usage is TRBJ2-7; TRBD1 matches 7 bases. Looked up from germline, CDR1 is SGHTA and CDR2 is FQGNSA. J lost 3 bases, V lost 3 bases, and 5 bases had no gene match. CDR3 size: 14 residues.

This rearrangement joins TRBV6-1 to TRBJ2-7; weak D call: TRBD2 (5 bases). Trimming left V 2 bases short and J 9 bases short, with 11 bases between. CDR3 length equals 12 residues. Germline CDR1 MNHNS, CDR2 SASEGT. CDR3 sequence reads: CASSESGRWQYF. The DNA for the CDR3 is TGTGCCAGCAGTGAATCTGGGAGATGGCAGTACTTC.

This clonotype showed up just a few times. The chain links TRBV3-1 to TRBJ2-6; D uncertain. The CDR3 totals 15 residues. V lost 0 bases and J 1 base, leaving 4 bases between the germline ends. Germline CDR1 reads LGHDT; CDR2 reads YNNKEL (reference sequence). CDR3 residues: CASSQDTSGANVLTF. The CDR3 DNA sequence: TGTGCCAGCAGCCAAGACACGTCTGGGGCCAACGTCCTGACTTTC.

V is TRBV7-8 and J is TRBJ2-1, with D perhaps matching TRBD2 (6 bases). Per germline, CDR1 SGHVS and CDR2 FQNEAQ. The CDR3 length is 14 residues. With 3 bases removed from V and 11 bases from J, the gap between germline ends came to 17 bases. CDR3 amino acids: CASSLGLRDPKQFF. Here the CDR3 DNA reads TGTGCCAGCAGCTTGGGTTTGCGGGACCCGAAGCAGTTCTTC.

CDR3 coding DNA: TGTGCCACCCAAGTGCGTGGGGGGGCCAACGTCCTGACTTTC. It is translated as CATQVRGGANVLTF. The chain joins TRBV7-2 to TRBJ2-6; D unclear. The germline V gene has CDR1 SGHTA and CDR2 FQGNSA. V was pared by 10 bases and J by 4 bases, with 14 bases between. This CDR3 spans 14 amino acids.

The V call is TRBV13, the J call TRBJ2-7; TRBD1 matches at 7 bases. V was pared by 2 bases and J by 3 bases, with 7 bases of the junction left unmatched. This CDR3 comprises 15 residues. Germline values: CDR1 PRHDT, CDR2 FYEKMQ (reference sequence). In nucleotides, the CDR3 is TGTGCCAGCAGCTTATGGCAGGGGGATGTCTACGAGCAGTACTTC. Its translation is CASSLWQGDVYEQYF.

This clonotype was counted only a few times. The J gene is TRBJ1-5, the V gene TRBV5-1, with no clear D. The V and J ends lost 0 bases and 4 bases respectively, with 11 bases between them. This CDR3 spans 15 amino acids. CDR1 is SGHRS and CDR2 is YFSETQ in the germline V gene. CDR3 region: CASSLGQAGNQPQHF. The CDR3 region has the DNA TGCGCCAGCAGCTTGGGTCAGGCTGGTAATCAGCCCCAGCATTTT.

This chain uses TRBV25-1 with TRBJ2-4; 8 bases fit TRBD1. The DNA end favors TRBJ2-7, so the J call may be wrong. Germline V gene data show CDR1 as MGHDK and CDR2 as SYGVNS. CDR3 length equals 15 residues. The CDR3 bases are TGTGCCAGCAGTGAACAGGGGGCAAGGGTCGGCGAGCAGTACTTC. Its protein is CASSEQGARVGEQYF.

The chain uses TRBV27 and TRBJ2-1; 9 nucleotides agree with TRBD2. CDR3 length: 15 residues. After removal of 7 bases from V and 6 bases from J, the junction contained 10 bases not matched to a gene. Germline V gives CDR1 MNHEY, CDR2 SMNVEV (reference sequence). The CDR3 is CASTKRGAVSNEQFF. In nucleotides, the CDR3 is TGTGCCAGCACCAAGCGGGGGGCCGTATCCAATGAGCAGTTCTTC.

The rearrangement links TRBV7-2 to TRBJ2-5; 11 bases are shared with TRBD1. The V gene end was trimmed by 3 bases and the J gene end by 1 base; junction bases not matched to a gene: 4. Germline CDR1 is SGHTA and CDR2 is FQGNSA. CDR3 length: 16 amino acids. This CDR3 is CASSLAGTGGQETQYF. CDR3 coding DNA: TGTGCCAGCAGCTTGGCCGGGACAGGGGGCCAAGAGACCCAGTACTTC.

The V and J genes are TRBV5-1 and TRBJ2-5; TRBD2 matches 7 bases. The V gene's germline CDR1 is SGHRS and CDR2 YFSETQ. This CDR3 is 15 amino acids long. Trimming took 1 base from V and 0 from J; bases not matched to a gene: 3. The CDR3 reads CASSLWGGNQETQYF. The CDR3 region has the DNA TGCGCCAGCAGCTTGTGGGGGGGAAACCAAGAGACCCAGTACTTC.

The chain has TRBV5-1 and TRBJ2-5; TRBD1 agrees at 8 bases. The V gene's germline CDR1 is SGHRS and CDR2 YFSETQ. With 0 bases clipped from V and 5 bases from J, the junction kept 9 bases outside the gene matches. This CDR3 has 16 amino acids. The CDR3 here is CASSLADGQGLETQYF. In DNA form, the CDR3 reads TGCGCCAGCAGCTTGGCCGACGGACAGGGTCTTGAGACCCAGTACTTC.

The count of this clonotype is one. The V call is TRBV18, the J call TRBJ1-4; 7 bases are a match to TRBD1. This CDR3 spans 14 amino acids. Trimming at V came to 3 bases and at J to 14 bases, leaving 12 bases not matched to a gene. Germline V CDR1 and CDR2: KGHSH, LQKENI. The chain's CDR3 is CASSPDRPRTRLFF. CDR3 sequence (DNA): TGTGCCAGCTCACCGGACAGGCCCCGGACCCGGCTGTTTTTT.

This chain connects TRBV12-3 or TRBV12-4 to TRBJ1-2; D call uncertain. V was trimmed by 5 bases and J by 1 base, leaving 17 bases between them. The CDR3 has 16 residues. CDR3 DNA sequence: TGTGCCAGCAGTCCGAACGTCCCGCAGATTAACTATGGCTACACCTTC. Its protein is CASSPNVPQINYGYTF.

The V gene is TRBV29-1, the J gene TRBJ2-3; no firm D call. Trimming shortened V by 2 bases and J by 2 bases, and 8 bases separated the two germline ends. The length of the CDR3 is 13 residues. Germline loops: CDR1 SQVTM, CDR2 ANQGSEA. This CDR3 reads CSVEPGHTDTQYF. The CDR3 DNA reads TGCAGCGTTGAACCGGGCCACACAGATACGCAGTATTTT.

A few counts support this clonotype. This chain uses TRBV7-7 with TRBJ2-5; perhaps TRBD1 as D (5 bases). The CDR3 totals 15 residues. Germline V gene lookup returns CDR1 SSHAT and CDR2 FNYEAQ (reference sequence). V lost 5 bases to trimming and J lost 3 bases, with 16 bases between them. CDR3 loop: CASSSVPGSEETQYF. CDR3 coding DNA: TGTGCCAGCAGCAGCGTCCCAGGGTCGGAAGAGACCCAGTACTTC.

The table lists this clonotype with many counts. The chain recombines TRBV29-1 with TRBJ2-1, with TRBD2 as a possible D gene (5 bases). From germline, CDR1 is SQVTM and CDR2 ANQGSEA. The CDR3 has 15 amino acids. V shed 1 base and J shed 7 bases, with 17 bases lying between them. CDR3 sequence reads: CSVEVGSRGANEQFF. CDR3 nucleotides: TGCAGCGTTGAAGTAGGGTCCCGGGGAGCGAATGAGCAGTTCTTC.

This clonotype was counted between two and nine times. The chain carries TRBV5-4 and TRBJ2-1; D ambiguous. V was trimmed by 2 bases and J by 10 bases, leaving 7 bases between them. CDR1 and CDR2 (germline): SGHNT, YYREEE (reference sequence). This CDR3 is built from 11 residues. The CDR3 bases are TGTGCCAGCAGCTTTGAAAGCGAGCAGTTCTTC. It translates to CASSFESEQFF.

This clonotype was counted many times. The V and J genes are TRBV28 and TRBJ2-3, with D uncertain. The CDR3 runs to 11 residues. Trimming took 7 bases from V and 6 from J, leaving 8 bases between them. Per the germline V gene, CDR1 is MDHEN and CDR2 is SYDVKM. CDR3 in amino acids: CASTSEDTQYF. CDR3 bases: TGTGCCAGCACGAGCGAGGATACGCAGTATTTT.

The chain employs TRBV6-2 or TRBV6-3 and TRBJ2-7; TRBD2 might be the D (5 bases). Germline CDR1 MNHEY, CDR2 SVGEGT. CDR3 length: 13 amino acids. V was pared by 5 bases and J by 3 bases, with 11 bases between. The CDR3 protein is CASSAFRDYEQYF. DNA for the CDR3: TGTGCCAGCAGTGCGTTCCGGGACTACGAGCAGTACTTC.

The J gene is TRBJ2-7, the V gene TRBV20-1; 7 bases are a match to TRBD1. The CDR3 is 14 residues long. The V gene's germline CDR1 is DFQATT and CDR2 SNEGSKA (reference sequence). V lost 3 bases and J lost 2; bases outside the gene matches: 7. The CDR3 loop reads CSARMRQGAYEQYF. The CDR3 region has the DNA TGCAGTGCTAGGATGCGGCAGGGGGCCTACGAGCAGTACTTC.

The chain joins TRBV7-2 to TRBJ2-1; 9 positions match TRBD2. Germline-derived CDR1 and CDR2 are SGHTA and FQGNSA. V shed 2 bases and J 9 bases; nucleotides not matched to a gene: 8. The CDR3 length is 15 residues. The CDR3 DNA is TGTGCCAGCAGCTTATATCTAGCGGGGCGCTTTGAGCAGTTCTTC. It is translated as CASSLYLAGRFEQFF.

This clonotype has a single count. V and J are TRBV5-1 and TRBJ2-3; 9 bases map to TRBD2. This CDR3 is 15 amino acids long. From germline, CDR1 is SGHRS and CDR2 YFSETQ. The J segment lost 4 bases and the V segment lost 0 bases, leaving 3 bases of the junction unmatched. The CDR3, as DNA: TGCGCCAGCAGCTTGGGACAGCGGGAGGCAGATACGCAGTATTTT. Translated: CASSLGQREADTQYF.

As DNA, the CDR3 is TGCAGTGCTAGAGATCCCCTAGCGGGGGGAGATACGCAGTATTTT. It specifies CSARDPLAGGDTQYF. The genes are TRBV20-1 and TRBJ2-3; 11 bases are shared with TRBD2. This CDR3 region has 15 residues. Looked up from germline, CDR1 is DFQATT and CDR2 is SNEGSKA (reference sequence). The J segment lost 5 bases and the V segment lost 0 bases, leaving 4 bases of the junction unmatched.

The chain uses TRBV11-2 and TRBJ2-5; 9 bases are shared with TRBD1. V lost 5 bases to trimming and J lost 1 base; unmatched junction nucleotides: 8. The length of the CDR3 is 16 residues. The germline V gene has CDR1 SGHAT and CDR2 FQNNGV. The CDR3 coding sequence is TGTGCCAGCAGCATGGGACAGGGAGTGGTCCAAGAGACCCAGTACTTC. Translation: CASSMGQGVVQETQYF.

This clonotype was counted a few times. This chain joins TRBV25-1 and TRBJ2-6; D call uncertain. V gave up 5 bases and J gave up 4 bases, with 6 bases separating them. CDR1 and CDR2 from the germline V gene are MGHDK and SYGVNS. This CDR3 has 13 amino acids. The CDR3 loop is CASSPLGANVLTF. CDR3 in DNA: TGTGCCAGCAGTCCCTTGGGGGCCAACGTCCTGACTTTC.

The chain combines TRBV20-1 with TRBJ2-7; D is perhaps TRBD1 (5 bases). The end of the DNA fits TRBJ2-4 better, so the J call may be wrong. The CDR3 runs 13 residues. Germline V gene lookup returns CDR1 DFQATT and CDR2 SNEGSKA (reference sequence). CDR3 bases: TGCAGTGCTACGACAGTAGCCAAAAACATTCAGTACTTC. It codes for CSATTVAKNIQYF.

This clonotype was detected a few times. The gene calls are TRBV20-1 and TRBJ2-1, with 9 nucleotides matching TRBD2. V was pared by 6 bases and J by 13 bases, with 16 bases of the junction left unmatched. The CDR3 spans 14 residues. Per the germline V gene, CDR1 is DFQATT and CDR2 is SNEGSKA (reference sequence). Written as DNA, the CDR3 is TGCAGTGCAGGACCAATGGTAGCGGGAGACTCTCAGTTCTTC. Amino acid sequence: CSAGPMVAGDSQFF.

The chain recombines TRBV12-3 or TRBV12-4 with TRBJ2-3; D unresolved. V shed 9 bases and J shed 8 bases, with 15 bases lying between them. The CDR3 totals 12 residues. The CDR3 loop reads CASQLTVPTQYF. For the CDR3, the DNA is TGTGCCAGTCAACTAACGGTTCCTACGCAGTATTTT.